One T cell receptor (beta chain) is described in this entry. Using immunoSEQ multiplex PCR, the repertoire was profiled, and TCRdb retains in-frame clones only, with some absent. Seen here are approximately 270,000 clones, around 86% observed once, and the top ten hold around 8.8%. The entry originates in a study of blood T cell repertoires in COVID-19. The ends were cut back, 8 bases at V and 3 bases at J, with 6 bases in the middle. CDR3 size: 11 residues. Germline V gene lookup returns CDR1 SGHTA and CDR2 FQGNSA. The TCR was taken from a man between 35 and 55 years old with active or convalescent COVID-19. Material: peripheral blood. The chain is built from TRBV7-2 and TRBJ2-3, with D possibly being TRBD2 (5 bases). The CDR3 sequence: CASWETDTQYF. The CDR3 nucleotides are TGTGCCAGCTGGGAGACAGATACGCAGTATTTT. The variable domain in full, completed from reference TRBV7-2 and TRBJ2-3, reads GAGVSQSPSNKVTEKGKDVELRCDPISGHTALYWYRQSLGQGLEFLIYFQGNSAPDKSGLPSDRFSAERTGGSVSTLTIQRTQQEDSAVYLCASWETDTQYFGPGTRLTVL.